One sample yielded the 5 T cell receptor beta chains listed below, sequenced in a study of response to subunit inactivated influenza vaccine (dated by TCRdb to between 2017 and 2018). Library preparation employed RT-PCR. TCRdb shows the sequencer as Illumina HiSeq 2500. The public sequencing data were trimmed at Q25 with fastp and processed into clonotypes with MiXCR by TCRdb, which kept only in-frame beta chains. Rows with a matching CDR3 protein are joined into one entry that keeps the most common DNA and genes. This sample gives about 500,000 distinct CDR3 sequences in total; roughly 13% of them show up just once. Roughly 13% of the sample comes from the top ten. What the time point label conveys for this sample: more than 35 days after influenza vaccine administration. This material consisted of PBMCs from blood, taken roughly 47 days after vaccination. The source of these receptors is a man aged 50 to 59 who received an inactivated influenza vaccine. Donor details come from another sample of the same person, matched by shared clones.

CDR3 loop: CASSEAGGGTEAFF. CDR3 nucleotides: TGTGCCAGCAGTGAAGCAGGGGGAGGCACTGAAGCTTTCTTT. The chain carries TRBV6-1 and TRBJ1-1; D is possibly TRBD1 (6 bases). Germline CDR1 is MNHNS and CDR2 is SASEGT. Trimming stripped 0 bases from V and 4 bases from J, with 9 bases between. The CDR3 has 14 amino acids.

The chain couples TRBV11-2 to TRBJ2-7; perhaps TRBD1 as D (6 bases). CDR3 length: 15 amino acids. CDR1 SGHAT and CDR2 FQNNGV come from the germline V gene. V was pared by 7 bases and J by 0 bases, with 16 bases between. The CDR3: CASTHQGKSSYEQYF. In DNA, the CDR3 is TGTGCCAGCACTCACCAGGGGAAAAGCTCCTACGAGCAGTACTTC. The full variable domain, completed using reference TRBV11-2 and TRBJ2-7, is EAGVAQSPRYKIIEKRQSVAFWCNPISGHATLYWYQQILGQGPKLLIQFQNNGVVDDSQLPKDRFSAERLKGVDSTLKIQPAKLEDSAVYLCASTHQGKSSYEQYFGPGTRLTVT.

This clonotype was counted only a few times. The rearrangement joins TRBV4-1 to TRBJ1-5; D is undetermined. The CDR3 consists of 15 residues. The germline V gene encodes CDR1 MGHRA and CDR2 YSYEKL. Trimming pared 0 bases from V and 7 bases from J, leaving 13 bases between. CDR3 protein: CASSQDGQRGQPQHF. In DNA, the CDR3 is TGCGCCAGCAGCCAAGACGGGCAACGAGGCCAGCCCCAGCATTTT.

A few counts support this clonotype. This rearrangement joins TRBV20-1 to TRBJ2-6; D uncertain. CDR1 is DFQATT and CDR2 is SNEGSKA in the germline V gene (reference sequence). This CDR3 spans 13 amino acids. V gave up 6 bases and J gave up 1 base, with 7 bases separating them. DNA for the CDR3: TGCAGTGCCCTTCGGTCTGGGGCCAACGTCCTGACTTTC. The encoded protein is CSALRSGANVLTF.

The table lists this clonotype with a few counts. In nucleotides, the CDR3 is TGTGCCAGCAGTGAAAAGAATCAGGGATTGGAGACCCAGTACTTC. Protein: CASSEKNQGLETQYF. The chain carries TRBV2 and TRBJ2-5; possible D gene TRBD1, 5 bases. Germline loops: CDR1 SNHLY, CDR2 FYNNEI. Trimming left V 2 bases short and J 5 bases short, with 15 bases between. This CDR3 is 15 amino acids long.